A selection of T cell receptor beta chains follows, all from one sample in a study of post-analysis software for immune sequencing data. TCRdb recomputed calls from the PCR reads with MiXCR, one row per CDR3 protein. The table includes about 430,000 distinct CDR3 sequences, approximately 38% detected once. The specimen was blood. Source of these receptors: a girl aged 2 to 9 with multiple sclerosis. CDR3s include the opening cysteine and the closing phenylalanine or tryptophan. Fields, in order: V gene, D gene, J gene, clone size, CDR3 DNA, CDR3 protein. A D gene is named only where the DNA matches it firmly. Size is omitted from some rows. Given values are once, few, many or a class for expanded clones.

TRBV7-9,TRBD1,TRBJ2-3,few,TGTGCCAGCAGCCAACGGGACAGTACCACAGATACGCAGTATTTT,CASSQRDSTTDTQYF
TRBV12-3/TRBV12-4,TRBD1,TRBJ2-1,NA,TGTGCCAGCAGTAAAGGGGGCTACAAGAGCGATGAGCAGTTCTTC,CASSKGGYKSDEQFF
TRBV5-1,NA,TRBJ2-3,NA,TGCGCCAGCAGCTTGGCCCCAGGAGGAGATACGCAGTATTTT,CASSLAPGGDTQYF
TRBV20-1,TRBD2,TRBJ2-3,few,TGCAGTGCTAGAGATCAGGCCTCAAGACTAGCGGGAGGCGATACGCAGTATTTT,CSARDQASRLAGGDTQYF
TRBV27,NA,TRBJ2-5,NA,TGTGCCAGCAGTTTAGGGCAGGAGGTAGGGACCCAGTACTTC,CASSLGQEVGTQYF
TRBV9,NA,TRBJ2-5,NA,TGTGCCAGCAGCGCGATCGACGGGGTAGAGACCCAGTACTTC,CASSAIDGVETQYF
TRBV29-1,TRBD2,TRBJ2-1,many,TGCAGCGTCGCCGGGACTAGCGGTCACAATGAGCAGTTCTTC,CSVAGTSGHNEQFF
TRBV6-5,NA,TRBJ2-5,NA,TGTGCCAGCAGCCTAGCCCCCAGAAAATTCCAAGAGACCCAGTACTTC,CASSLAPRKFQETQYF
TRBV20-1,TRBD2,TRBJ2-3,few,TGCAGTGCTCTTCCGCGGGAGACCACAGATACGCAGTATTTT,CSALPRETTDTQYF
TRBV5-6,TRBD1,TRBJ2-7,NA,TGTGCCAGCAGCTCCGGGGACAGGGTTTCCTACGAGCAGTACTTC,CASSSGDRVSYEQYF
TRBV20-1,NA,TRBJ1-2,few,TGCAGCCGAGGGGACGGCTATGGCTACACCTTC,CSRGDGYGYTF
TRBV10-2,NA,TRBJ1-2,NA,TGCGCCAGCAGTGAGTCGGGCACTAACTATGGCTACACCTTC,CASSESGTNYGYTF
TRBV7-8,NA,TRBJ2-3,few,TGTGCCAGCAGCTTAGTATTGCGGGCGGTTCAGATCACAGATACGCAGTATTTT,CASSLVLRAVQITDTQYF
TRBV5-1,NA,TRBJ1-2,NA,TGCGCCAGCAGCTTGTCAGGGCCTCTATATGGCTACACCTTC,CASSLSGPLYGYTF
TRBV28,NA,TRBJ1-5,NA,TGTGCCAGCCGAGTACAGGGAGCAACCAATCAGCCCCAGCATTTT,CASRVQGATNQPQHF
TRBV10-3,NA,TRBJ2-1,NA,TGTGCCATCAGGGATCCGACACGTACTTCTTACAGTGAGCAGTTCTTC,CAIRDPTRTSYSEQFF
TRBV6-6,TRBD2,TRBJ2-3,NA,TGTGCCAGCAGTTACGGCTTAGCGGGAGTAGGGACAGATACGCAGTATTTT,CASSYGLAGVGTDTQYF
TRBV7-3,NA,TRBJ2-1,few,TGTGCCAGCAGCTTACTAGGGACTTCAAGCTCCTACAATGAGCAGTTCTTC,CASSLLGTSSSYNEQFF
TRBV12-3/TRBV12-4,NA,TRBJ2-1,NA,TGTGCCAGCAGTTTAGGGGACTTCAATGAGCAGTTCTTC,CASSLGDFNEQFF
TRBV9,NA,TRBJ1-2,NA,TGTGCCAGCAGCGTAGAGGGGCTAAGCTATGGCTACACCTTC,CASSVEGLSYGYTF
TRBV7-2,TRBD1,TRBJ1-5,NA,TGTGCCAGCAGCTTATGGGGGACAGGGGGCGTTCGCCAGCATTTT,CASSLWGTGGVRQHF
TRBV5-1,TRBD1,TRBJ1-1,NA,TGCGCCAGCAGGGGGGACAGGGGGAGAGTTACTGAAGCTTTCTTT,CASRGDRGRVTEAFF
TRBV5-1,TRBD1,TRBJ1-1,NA,TGCGCCAGCAGCGTCGGACAGGGAGAAACTGAAGCTTTCTTT,CASSVGQGETEAFF
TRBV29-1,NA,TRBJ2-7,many,TGCAGCGCCGCCGAACAGTCCTACGAGCAGTACTTC,CSAAEQSYEQYF
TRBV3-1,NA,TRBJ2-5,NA,TGTGCCAGCAGCCACGACAGGCCAGAGACCCAGTACTTC,CASSHDRPETQYF
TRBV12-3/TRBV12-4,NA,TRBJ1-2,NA,TGTGCCAGCAGTTTGAGTGGGCCAGGGATGAGGATAGGTTATGGCTACACCTTC,CASSLSGPGMRIGYGYTF
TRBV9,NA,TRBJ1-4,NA,TGTGCCAGCAGCGGAACGCCAACTAATGAAAAACTGTTTTTT,CASSGTPTNEKLFF
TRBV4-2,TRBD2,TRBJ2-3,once,TGTGCCAGCAGCCAAGGGAAACTAGCGGGCCCAGATACGCAGTATTTT,CASSQGKLAGPDTQYF
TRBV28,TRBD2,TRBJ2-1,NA,TGTGCCAGCAGTCCCGGGACTAGCGGGCCGGGCTACAATGAGCAGTTCTTC,CASSPGTSGPGYNEQFF
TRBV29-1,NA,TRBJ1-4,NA,TGCAGCGTTGAACGGGGGAGTGAAAAACTGTTTTTT,CSVERGSEKLFF
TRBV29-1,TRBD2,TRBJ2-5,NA,TGCAGCGTGGCTGGACTAGCGGGAGGGCCAGGTGAGCAGTACTTC,CSVAGLAGGPGEQYF
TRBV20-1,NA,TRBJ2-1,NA,TGCAGTGCTAGAGCCGGGGCCTACAATGAGCAGTTCTTC,CSARAGAYNEQFF
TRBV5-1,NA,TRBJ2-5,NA,TGCGCCAGCAGCTTGGGGACGGAACAAGAGACCCAGTACTTC,CASSLGTEQETQYF
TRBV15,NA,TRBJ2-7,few,TGTGCCACCAGCAGAGTTGAGGACCGATTCTACGAGCAGTACTTC,CATSRVEDRFYEQYF
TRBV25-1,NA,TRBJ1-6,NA,TGTGCCAGCAGTGAAGGGGAGACAGGACCCCTCCACTTT,CASSEGETGPLHF
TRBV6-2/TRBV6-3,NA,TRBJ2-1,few,TGTGCCAGCAGTTACCCCGCCTACCAGGGGTGGAATGAGCAGTTCTTC,CASSYPAYQGWNEQFF
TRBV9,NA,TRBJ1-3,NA,TGTGCCAGCAGCGCCACAGGAGGGGCTGGAAACACCATATATTTT,CASSATGGAGNTIYF
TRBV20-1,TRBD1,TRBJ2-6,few,TGCAGTGCTAGAGATCCCCGGACAGGGTACTCTGGGGCCAACGTCCTGACTTTC,CSARDPRTGYSGANVLTF
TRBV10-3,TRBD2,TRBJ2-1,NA,TGTGCCATCAGTGAGCGGGGGGGCCAAGAGACCCAGTTCTTC,CAISERGGQETQFF
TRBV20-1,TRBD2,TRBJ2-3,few,TGCAGTGCTATTACTAGCGGGAGGCCAGATACGCAGTATTTT,CSAITSGRPDTQYF
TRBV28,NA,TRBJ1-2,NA,TGTGCCAGCAACGGGGTGCGGGGCTACACCTTC,CASNGVRGYTF
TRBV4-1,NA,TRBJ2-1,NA,TGCGCCAGCAGCCAAGATTTTTGGGCCGCCCCCGGGATAATATACAATGAGCAGTTCTTC,CASSQDFWAAPGIIYNEQFF
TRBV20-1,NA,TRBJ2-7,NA,TGCAGTGCTAGGGAGACAACCTACGAGCAGTACTTC,CSARETTYEQYF
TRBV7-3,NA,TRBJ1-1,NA,TGTGCCAGCAGTCACCATTCGGGTGAAGCTTTCTTT,CASSHHSGEAFF
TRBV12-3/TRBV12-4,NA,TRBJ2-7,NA,TGTGCCAGCAGCCTGGGGTCACCTCGTTACGAGCAGTACTTC,CASSLGSPRYEQYF
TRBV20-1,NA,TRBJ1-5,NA,TGCAGTGCTAGAGATTCGAGGACCAGCTATCAGCCCCAGCATTTT,CSARDSRTSYQPQHF
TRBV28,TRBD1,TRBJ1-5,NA,TGTGCCAGCACCCCAAGTCCGGGACAGGGCAATCAGCCCCAGCATTTT,CASTPSPGQGNQPQHF
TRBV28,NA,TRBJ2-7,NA,TGTGCCAGCAGAATTCCCGGGCTCTCAGCCGAGCAGTACTTC,CASRIPGLSAEQYF
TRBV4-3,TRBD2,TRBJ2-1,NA,TGCGCCAGCAGCCAAGATCCCCTAGCGGGAGCCTACAATGAGCAGTTCTTC,CASSQDPLAGAYNEQFF
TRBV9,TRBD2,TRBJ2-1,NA,TGTGCCAGCAGCGTAGAAGATTGGACTAGGACTGATGAGCAGTTCTTC,CASSVEDWTRTDEQFF